These 5 T cell receptor beta chains were all obtained from the same sample, sequenced in a study of T cell responses to AZD1222 COVID-19 vaccine. Method: immunoSEQ multiplex PCR; TCRdb's copy keeps in-frame clones and lacks some. There are roughly 100,000 clones in the sample; approximately 92% occur only once, and 35% to 55% lies in the top ten. Sequences were derived from peripheral blood, sampled 28 days after the second AZD1222 dose. These receptors were taken from an adult who received the AZD1222 COVID-19 vaccine.

The gene calls are TRBV28 and TRBJ1-2, with D perhaps matching TRBD1 (5 bases). Germline lookup yields CDR1 MDHEN and CDR2 SYDVKM. This CDR3 is 16 amino acids long. V gave up 3 bases and J gave up 4 bases, with 18 bases separating them. The CDR3 DNA sequence: TGTGCCAGCAGTTTCCGGGACCGAGAGAATACCTATGGCTACACCTTC. It yields the protein CASSFRDRENTYGYTF.

This clone was seen just once. The V call is TRBV7-2, the J call TRBJ2-3, with 8 bases matching TRBD2. After removal of 7 bases from V and 6 bases from J, the junction contained 15 bases not matched to a gene. The CDR3 extends over 16 amino acids. CDR1 and CDR2 (germline): SGHTA, FQGNSA. Here the CDR3 reads CASTRKGTSGLDTQYF. CDR3 in DNA: TGTGCCAGCACTCGTAAAGGGACTAGTGGGTTGGATACGCAGTATTTT.

The sample holds one count of this clone. The rearrangement links TRBV28 to TRBJ2-3; 7 nucleotides line up with TRBD2. Germline V lookup: CDR1 MDHEN, CDR2 SYDVKM. The CDR3 has 15 residues. With V trimmed by 5 bases and J by 5 bases, 10 bases remained unmatched. The CDR3 sequence is CASSPRGGSLDTQYF. The CDR3 DNA sequence: TGTGCCAGCAGTCCCCGGGGAGGGTCATTAGATACGCAGTATTTT. Complete variable domain (other parts from reference TRBV28 and TRBJ2-3): DVKVTQSSRYLVKRTGEKVFLECVQDMDHENMFWYRQDPGLGLRLIYFSYDVKMKEKGDIPEGYSVSREKKERFSLILESASTNQTSMYLCASSPRGGSLDTQYFGPGTRLTVL.

The CDR3 DNA follows: TGTGCCAGCAGCTTAGTTACCCAGAAACAAGAGACCCAGTACTTC. Translation: CASSLVTQKQETQYF. V gene TRBV7-2 combines with J gene TRBJ2-5; D is undetermined. This CDR3 contains 15 residues. Trimming pared 1 base from V and 2 bases from J, leaving 11 bases between. Germline V CDR1 and CDR2: SGHTA, FQGNSA.

The V call is TRBV5-6, the J call TRBJ1-6; D unclear. Trimming left V 4 bases short and J 8 bases short, with 13 bases between. The V gene's germline CDR1 is SGHDT and CDR2 YYEEEE. The CDR3 covers 14 residues. The CDR3 region is CASSLGHRDSPLHF. In DNA, the CDR3 is TGTGCCAGCAGCCTCGGCCACAGAGATTCACCCCTCCACTTT. Together with reference TRBV5-6 and TRBJ1-6, the CDR3 gives the full variable domain: DAGVTQSPTHLIKTRGQQVTLRCSPKSGHDTVSWYQQALGQGPQFIFQYYEEEERQRGNFPDRFSGHQFPNYSSELNVNALLLGDSALYLCASSLGHRDSPLHFGNGTRLTVT.